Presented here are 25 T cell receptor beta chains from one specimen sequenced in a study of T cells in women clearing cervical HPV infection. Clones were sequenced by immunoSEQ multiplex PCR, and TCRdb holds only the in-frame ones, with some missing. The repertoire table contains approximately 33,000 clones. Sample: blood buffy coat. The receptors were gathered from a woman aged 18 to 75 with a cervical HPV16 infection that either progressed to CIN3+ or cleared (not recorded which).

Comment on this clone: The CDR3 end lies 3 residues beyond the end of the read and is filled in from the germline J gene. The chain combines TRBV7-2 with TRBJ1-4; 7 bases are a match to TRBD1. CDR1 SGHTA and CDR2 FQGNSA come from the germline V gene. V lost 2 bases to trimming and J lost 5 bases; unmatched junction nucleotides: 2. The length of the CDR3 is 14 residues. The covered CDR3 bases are TGTGCCAGCAGCTTACAACAGGGGAATGAAAAA. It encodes CASSLQQGNEK. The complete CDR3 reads CASSLQQGNEKLFF.

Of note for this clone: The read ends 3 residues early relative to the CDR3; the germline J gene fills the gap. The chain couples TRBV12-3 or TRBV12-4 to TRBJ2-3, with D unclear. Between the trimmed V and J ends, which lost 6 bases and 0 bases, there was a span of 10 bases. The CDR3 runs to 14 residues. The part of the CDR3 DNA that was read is TGTGCCAGCAGATTAACTGAGAGCACAGATACG. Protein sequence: CASRLTESTDT. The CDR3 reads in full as CASRLTESTDTQYF.

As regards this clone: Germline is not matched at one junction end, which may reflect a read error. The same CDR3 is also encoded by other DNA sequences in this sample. The CDR3 bases that were read are TGTGCCAGCAGACCAACAGGGGGTAATGGT. Encoded protein: CASRPTGGNG. The full CDR3 sequence reads CASRPTGGNGYTF. The rearrangement uses TRBV6-2 or TRBV6-3 and TRBJ1-2; 8 nucleotides line up with TRBD1. The CDR3 goes on 3 residues after the read ends, and that part is filled in from the germline J gene. Germline V lookup: CDR1 MNHEY, CDR2 SVGEGT. The CDR3 sequence is 13 residues long.

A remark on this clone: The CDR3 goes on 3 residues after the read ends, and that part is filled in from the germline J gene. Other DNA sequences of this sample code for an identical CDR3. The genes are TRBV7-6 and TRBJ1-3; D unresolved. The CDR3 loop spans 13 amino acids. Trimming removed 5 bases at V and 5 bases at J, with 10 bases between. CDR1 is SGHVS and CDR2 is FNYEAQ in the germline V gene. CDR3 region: CASSGAGRNTIYF. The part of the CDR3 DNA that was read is TGTGCCAGCAGCGGAGCGGGGAGAAACACC.

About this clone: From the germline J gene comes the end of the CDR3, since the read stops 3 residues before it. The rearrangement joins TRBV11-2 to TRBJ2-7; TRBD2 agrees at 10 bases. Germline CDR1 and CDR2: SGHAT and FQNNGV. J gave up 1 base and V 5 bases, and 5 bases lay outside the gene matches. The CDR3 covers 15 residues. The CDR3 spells CASSPTSGKSYEQYF. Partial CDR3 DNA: TGTGCCAGCAGCCCAACTAGCGGGAAATCCTACGAG.

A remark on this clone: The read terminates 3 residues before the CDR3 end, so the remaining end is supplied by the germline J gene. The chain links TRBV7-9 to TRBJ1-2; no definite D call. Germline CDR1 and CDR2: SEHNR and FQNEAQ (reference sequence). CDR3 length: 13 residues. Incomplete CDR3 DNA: TGTGCCAGCAGCTTAATTCTAGACGATGAC. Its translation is CASSLILDDD. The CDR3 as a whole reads CASSLILDDDYTF. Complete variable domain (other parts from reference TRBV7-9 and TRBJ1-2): DTGVSQNPRHKITKRGQNVTFRCDPISEHNRLYWYRQTLGQGPEFLTYFQNEAQLEKSRLLSDRFSAERPKGSFSTLEIQRTEQGDSAMYLCASSLILDDDYTFGSGTRLTVV.

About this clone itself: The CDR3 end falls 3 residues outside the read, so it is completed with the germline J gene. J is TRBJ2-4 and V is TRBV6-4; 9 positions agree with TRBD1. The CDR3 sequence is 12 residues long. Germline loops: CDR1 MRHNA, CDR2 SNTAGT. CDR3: CASRDRGYGQYF. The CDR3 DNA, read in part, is TGTGCCAGCAGGGACAGGGGCTATGGT.

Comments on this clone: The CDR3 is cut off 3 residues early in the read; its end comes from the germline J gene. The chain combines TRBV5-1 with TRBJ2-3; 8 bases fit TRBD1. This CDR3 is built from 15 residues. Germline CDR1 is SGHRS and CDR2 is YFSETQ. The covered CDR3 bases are TGCGCCAGCAGCTTCGGGACAGGACCCCAAGAGACG. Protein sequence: CASSFGTGPQET. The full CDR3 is CASSFGTGPQETQYF.

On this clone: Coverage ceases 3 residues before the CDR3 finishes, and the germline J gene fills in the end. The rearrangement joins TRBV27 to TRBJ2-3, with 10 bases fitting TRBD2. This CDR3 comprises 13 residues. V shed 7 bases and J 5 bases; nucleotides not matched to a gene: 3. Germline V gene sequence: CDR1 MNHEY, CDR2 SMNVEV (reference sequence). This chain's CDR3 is CASKRGGGDTQYF. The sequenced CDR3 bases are TGTGCCAGCAAGCGGGGGGGCGGAGATACG.

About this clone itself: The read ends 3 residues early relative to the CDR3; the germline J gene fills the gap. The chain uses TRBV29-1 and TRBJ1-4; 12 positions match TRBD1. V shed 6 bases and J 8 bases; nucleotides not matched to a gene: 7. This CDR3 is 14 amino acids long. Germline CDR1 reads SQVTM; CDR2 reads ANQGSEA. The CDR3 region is CSVVGTGGEEKLFF. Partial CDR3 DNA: TGCAGCGTCGTCGGGACAGGGGGCGAAGAAAAA.

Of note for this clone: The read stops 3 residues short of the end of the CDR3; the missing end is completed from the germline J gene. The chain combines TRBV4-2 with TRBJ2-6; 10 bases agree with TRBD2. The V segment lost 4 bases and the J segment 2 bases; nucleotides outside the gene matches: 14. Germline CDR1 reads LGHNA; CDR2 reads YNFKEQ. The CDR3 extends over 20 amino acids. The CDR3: CASSPKGLAGGRAGANVLTF. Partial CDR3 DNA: TGTGCCAGCAGCCCTAAGGGTTTAGCGGGGGGCAGGGCTGGGGCCAACGTC.

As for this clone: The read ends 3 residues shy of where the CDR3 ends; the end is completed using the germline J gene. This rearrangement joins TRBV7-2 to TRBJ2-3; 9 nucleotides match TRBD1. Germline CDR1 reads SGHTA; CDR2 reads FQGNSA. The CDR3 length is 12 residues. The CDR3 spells CASTDRGRPQYF. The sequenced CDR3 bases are TGTGCCAGCACGGACAGGGGACGGCCG.

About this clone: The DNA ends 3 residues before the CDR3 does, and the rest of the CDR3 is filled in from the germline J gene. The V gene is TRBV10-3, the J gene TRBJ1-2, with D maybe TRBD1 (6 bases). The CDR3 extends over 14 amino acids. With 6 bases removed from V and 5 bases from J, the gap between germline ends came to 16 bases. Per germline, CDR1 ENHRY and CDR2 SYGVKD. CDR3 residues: CAIREQGGGYGYTF. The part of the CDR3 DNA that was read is TGTGCCATCAGAGAACAGGGTGGCGGATATGGC.

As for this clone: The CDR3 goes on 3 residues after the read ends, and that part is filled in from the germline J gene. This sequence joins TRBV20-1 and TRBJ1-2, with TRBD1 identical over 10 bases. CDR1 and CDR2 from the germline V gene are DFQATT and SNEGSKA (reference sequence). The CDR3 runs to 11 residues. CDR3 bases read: TGCAGTGCTGGGACAGGGGAGGGC. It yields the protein CSAGTGEG. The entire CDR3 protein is CSAGTGEGYTF.

CDR3 DNA, as far as it was read: TGTGCCAGCAGCTTGGGAGGGACTAGGGGCCACGAG. Its protein product is CASSLGGTRGHE. The whole CDR3 is CASSLGGTRGHEQYF. The rearrangement joins TRBV5-6 to TRBJ2-7; TRBD2 matches at 8 bases. Read coverage stops 3 residues before the CDR3 terminus; the germline J gene supplies the remainder. V gave up 0 bases and J gave up 5 bases; unmatched junction bases: 7. The CDR3 runs to 15 residues. The germline gives CDR1 SGHDT, CDR2 YYEEEE. Combining the CDR3 with reference TRBV5-6 and TRBJ2-7 gives the whole variable domain DAGVTQSPTHLIKTRGQQVTLRCSPKSGHDTVSWYQQALGQGPQFIFQYYEEEERQRGNFPDRFSGHQFPNYSSELNVNALLLGDSALYLCASSLGGTRGHEQYFGPGTRLTVT.

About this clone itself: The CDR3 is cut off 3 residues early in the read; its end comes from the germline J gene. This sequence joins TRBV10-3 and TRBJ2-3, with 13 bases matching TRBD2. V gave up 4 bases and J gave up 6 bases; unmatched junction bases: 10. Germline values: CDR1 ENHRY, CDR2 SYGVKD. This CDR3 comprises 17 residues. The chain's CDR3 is CAISGGSTSGRSDTQYF. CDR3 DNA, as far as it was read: TGTGCCATCAGTGGGGGGTCGACTAGCGGGAGGTCGGATACG.

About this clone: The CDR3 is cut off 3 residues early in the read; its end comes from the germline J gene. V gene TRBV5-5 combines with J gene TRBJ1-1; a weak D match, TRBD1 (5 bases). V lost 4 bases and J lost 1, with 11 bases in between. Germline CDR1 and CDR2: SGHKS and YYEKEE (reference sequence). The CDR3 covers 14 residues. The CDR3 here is CASSQRQRNTEAFF. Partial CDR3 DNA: TGTGCCAGCAGCCAGAGACAGAGGAACACTGAA.

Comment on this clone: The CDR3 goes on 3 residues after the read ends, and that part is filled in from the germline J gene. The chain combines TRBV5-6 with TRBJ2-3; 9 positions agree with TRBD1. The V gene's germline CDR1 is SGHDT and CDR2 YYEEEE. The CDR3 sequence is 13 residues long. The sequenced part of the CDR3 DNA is TGTGCCAGCAGCCGGGACAGGGAAGAGACG. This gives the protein CASSRDREET. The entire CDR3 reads CASSRDREETQYF. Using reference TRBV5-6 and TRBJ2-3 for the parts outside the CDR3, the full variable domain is DAGVTQSPTHLIKTRGQQVTLRCSPKSGHDTVSWYQQALGQGPQFIFQYYEEEERQRGNFPDRFSGHQFPNYSSELNVNALLLGDSALYLCASSRDREETQYFGPGTRLTVL.

The CDR3 bases that were read are TGTGCCAGCAGCTTACGGCAGGACCAAGAGACC. Protein sequence: CASSLRQDQET. The whole CDR3 protein is CASSLRQDQETQYF. V is TRBV11-3 and J is TRBJ2-5; D remains ambiguous. The CDR3 is cut off 3 residues early in the read; its end comes from the germline J gene. V was shortened by 2 bases and J by 0 bases, with 7 bases between the two germline ends. The CDR3 sequence is 14 residues long. Germline values: CDR1 SGHNT, CDR2 YENEEA.

CDR3 residues: CASSLWAVLETQYF. Incomplete CDR3 DNA: TGTGCCAGCAGCTTGTGGGCCGTTTTAGAGACC. The chain has TRBV5-6 and TRBJ2-5; D gene uncertain. The sequenced fragment ends 3 residues before the CDR3 boundary, so the rest is inferred from the germline J gene. The CDR3 sequence is 14 residues long. Trimming removed 1 base from V and 4 bases from J, with 11 bases in between. Germline V lookup: CDR1 SGHDT, CDR2 YYEEEE.

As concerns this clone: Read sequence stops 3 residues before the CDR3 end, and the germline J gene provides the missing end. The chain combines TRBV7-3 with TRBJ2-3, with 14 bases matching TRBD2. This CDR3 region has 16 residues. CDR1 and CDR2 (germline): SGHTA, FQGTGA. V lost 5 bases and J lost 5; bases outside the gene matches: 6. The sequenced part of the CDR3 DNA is TGTGCCAGCAGCCTAGGGACTAGCGGGGGACAAGATACG. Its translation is CASSLGTSGGQDT. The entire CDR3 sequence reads CASSLGTSGGQDTQYF.

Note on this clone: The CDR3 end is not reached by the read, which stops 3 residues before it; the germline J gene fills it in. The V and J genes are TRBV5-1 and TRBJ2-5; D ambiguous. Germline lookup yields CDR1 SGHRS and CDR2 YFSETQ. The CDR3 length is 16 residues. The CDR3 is CASSPVRGFGTDTQYF. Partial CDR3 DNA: TGCGCCAGCAGCCCGGTGCGAGGTTTTGGAACAGATACC.

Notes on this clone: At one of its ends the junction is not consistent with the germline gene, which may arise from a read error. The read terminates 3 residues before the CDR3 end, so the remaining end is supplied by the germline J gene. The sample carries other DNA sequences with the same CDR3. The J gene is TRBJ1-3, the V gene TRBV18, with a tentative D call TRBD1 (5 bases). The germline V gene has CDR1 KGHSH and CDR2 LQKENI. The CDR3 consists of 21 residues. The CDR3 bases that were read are TGTGCCAGCTCACCAACTCGACATTCGTACAGGTGGGGTAGCTCTGGAAACACA. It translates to CASSPTRHSYRWGSSGNT. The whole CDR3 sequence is CASSPTRHSYRWGSSGNTIYF.

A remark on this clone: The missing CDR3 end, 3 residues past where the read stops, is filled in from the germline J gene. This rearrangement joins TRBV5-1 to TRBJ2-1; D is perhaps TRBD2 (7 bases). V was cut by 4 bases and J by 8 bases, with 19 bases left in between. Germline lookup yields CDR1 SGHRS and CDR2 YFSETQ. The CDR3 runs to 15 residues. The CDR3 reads CASSHGRGARDEQFF. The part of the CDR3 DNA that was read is TGCGCCAGCAGCCACGGACGGGGGGCTAGGGATGAG.

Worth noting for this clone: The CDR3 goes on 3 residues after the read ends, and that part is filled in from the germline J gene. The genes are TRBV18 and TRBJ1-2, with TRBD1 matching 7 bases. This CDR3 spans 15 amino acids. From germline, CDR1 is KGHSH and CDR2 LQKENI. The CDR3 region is CASSEGQSSNYDYTF. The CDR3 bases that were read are TGTGCCAGCTCAGAGGGACAGTCTTCCAACTACGAC.